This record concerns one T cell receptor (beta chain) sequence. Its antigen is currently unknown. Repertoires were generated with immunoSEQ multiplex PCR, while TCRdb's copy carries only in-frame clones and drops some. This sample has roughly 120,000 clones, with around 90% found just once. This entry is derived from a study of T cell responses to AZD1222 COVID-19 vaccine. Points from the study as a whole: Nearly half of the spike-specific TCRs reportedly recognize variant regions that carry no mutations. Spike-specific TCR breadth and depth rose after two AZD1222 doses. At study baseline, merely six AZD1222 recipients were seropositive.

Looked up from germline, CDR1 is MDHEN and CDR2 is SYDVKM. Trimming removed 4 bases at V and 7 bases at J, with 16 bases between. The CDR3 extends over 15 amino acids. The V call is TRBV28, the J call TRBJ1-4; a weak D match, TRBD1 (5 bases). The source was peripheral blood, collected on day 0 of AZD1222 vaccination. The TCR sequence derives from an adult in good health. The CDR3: CASSWGGGRAEKLFF. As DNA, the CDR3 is TGTGCCAGCAGTTGGGGGGGTGGAAGGGCTGAAAAACTGTTTTTT.